Listed below are T cell receptor beta chains from one sample, sequenced in a study of chronic HIV infection and antiretroviral therapy. TCRdb used MiXCR to reprocess the 5' RACE reads, holding one entry per CDR3 protein. Of about 48,000 distinct CDR3 sequences listed, 19% are singletons. Input material: peripheral blood. The receptors originated from an adult who had HIV and had not received antiretroviral therapy, or was an uninfected healthy control (not recorded which). The CDR3 runs from the conserved cysteine through the conserved F or W. Each record gives: clone size, D gene, J gene, V gene, CDR3 protein, CDR3 DNA. The D gene is left open where the match is weak. Some rows have no size entry. The others give once, few or many, or a class for an expanded clone.

. . TRBJ2-1 TRBV29-1 CSGNYNEQFF TGCAGCGGGAACTACAATGAGCAGTTCTTC
. TRBD2 TRBJ2-2 TRBV28 CASSLDWTSGYTGELFF TGTGCCAGCAGCCTCGACTGGACTAGCGGTTACACCGGGGAGCTGTTTTTT
. TRBD1 TRBJ1-5 TRBV28 CASSTGTGGNQPQHF TGTGCCAGCAGCACCGGGACAGGGGGCAATCAGCCCCAGCATTTT
. TRBD1 TRBJ1-2 TRBV5-4 CASSPRTGDGYTF TGTGCCAGCAGCCCAAGGACAGGGGATGGCTACACCTTC
few . TRBJ1-5 TRBV27 CASPHPSGQKNQPQHF TGTGCCAGCCCCCACCCTTCGGGGCAGAAAAATCAGCCCCAGCATTTT
few . TRBJ1-2 TRBV2 CASSEEANYGYTF TGTGCCAGCAGTGAGGAAGCAAACTATGGCTACACCTTC
. TRBD2 TRBJ2-7 TRBV28 CASREAGLASYEQYF TGTGCCAGCAGGGAAGCGGGACTAGCTTCCTACGAGCAGTACTTC
. TRBD1 TRBJ1-5 TRBV25-1 CASSVSGTGGIGINQPQHF TGTGCCAGCAGTGTTTCCGGGACAGGGGGCATCGGAATCAATCAGCCCCAGCATTTT
few . TRBJ2-6 TRBV28 CASSYLGANVLTF TGTGCCAGCAGCTACCTTGGGGCCAACGTCCTGACTTTC
. . TRBJ2-7 TRBV5-4 CASSPARRSSYEQYF TGTGCCAGCAGCCCGGCCAGGCGGAGCTCCTACGAGCAGTACTTC
many . TRBJ2-7 TRBV9 CASSARVSSYEQYF TGTGCCAGCAGCGCCCGGGTGAGCTCCTACGAGCAGTACTTC
. . TRBJ1-5 TRBV12-3/TRBV12-4 CASSPATVREPQHF TGTGCCAGCAGTCCGGCGACAGTACGGGAGCCCCAGCATTTT
few TRBD1 TRBJ1-5 TRBV28 CASSLWDRPGQPQHF TGTGCCAGCAGTTTGTGGGACAGACCAGGTCAGCCCCAGCATTTT
. . TRBJ1-6 TRBV6-5 CASRGQGDNSPLHF TGTGCCAGCAGGGGCCAGGGAGATAATTCACCCCTCCACTTT
. . TRBJ2-7 TRBV7-9 CASSLRQASSYEQYF TGTGCCAGCAGCTTAAGGCAGGCCTCTTCCTACGAGCAGTACTTC
medium-sized . TRBJ2-1 TRBV28 CASTYQPRGTEQFF TGTGCCAGCACTTACCAACCCAGGGGTACTGAGCAGTTCTTC
. . TRBJ2-1 TRBV7-9 CASSSTSGTAYTLSYNEQFF TGTGCCAGCAGCTCTACCTCCGGGACCGCTTACACCCTCTCCTACAATGAGCAGTTCTTC
. TRBD1 TRBJ1-2 TRBV29-1 CSVGDRNNYGYTF TGCAGCGTCGGGGACAGGAATAACTATGGCTACACCTTC
few . TRBJ2-3 TRBV4-1 CASSHYVSTDTQYF TGCGCCAGCAGCCACTATGTCTCTACAGATACGCAGTATTTT
. . TRBJ1-1 TRBV7-8 CASRAKGNTEAFF TGTGCCAGCAGAGCGAAGGGCAACACTGAAGCTTTCTTT
few TRBD2 TRBJ2-1 TRBV2 CAISVGGGQFF TGTGCCATCTCCGTCGGGGGGGGGCAGTTCTTC
few . TRBJ1-1 TRBV5-1 CASSFKMNTEAFF TGCGCCAGCAGCTTTAAGATGAACACTGAAGCTTTCTTT
few TRBD1 TRBJ1-3 TRBV6-6 CASRPGQGLNTIYF TGTGCCAGCAGACCCGGACAGGGGCTGAACACCATATATTTT
. . TRBJ1-3 TRBV27 CASSLYQGSGNTIYF TGTGCCAGCAGTTTATATCAGGGTTCTGGAAACACCATATATTTT
few TRBD1 TRBJ1-2 TRBV4-1 CASSQELTGQNYGYTF TGCGCCAGCAGCCAAGAGCTTACGGGACAGAACTATGGCTACACCTTC
. . TRBJ2-3 TRBV7-2 CASRPTAGRTDTQYF TGTGCCAGCAGACCTACTGCAGGACGCACAGATACGCAGTATTTT
. . TRBJ1-5 TRBV7-8 CASKAGRSNQPQHF TGTGCCAGCAAGGCGGGCAGGAGTAATCAGCCCCAGCATTTT
. TRBD2 TRBJ2-1 TRBV20-1 CSASEGRARNEQFF TGCAGTGCCTCCGAAGGGAGGGCCAGGAATGAGCAGTTCTTC
. . TRBJ2-6 TRBV11-2 CASRGPAPALTF TGTGCCAGCAGAGGCCCGGCCCCTGCCCTGACTTTC
few TRBD2 TRBJ2-7 TRBV29-1 CSVELLAGGYEQYF TGCAGCGTTGAACTCCTAGCGGGAGGTTACGAGCAGTACTTC
. TRBD1 TRBJ2-5 TRBV29-1 CSHDRGEETQYF TGCAGCCACGACAGGGGGGAAGAGACCCAGTACTTC
. . TRBJ2-7 TRBV9 CASSGGGTSYEQYF TGTGCCAGCAGCGGAGGGGGGACCTCCTACGAGCAGTACTTC
few . TRBJ2-5 TRBV7-2 CASSLGGSRETQYF TGTGCCAGCAGCTTAGGGGGCTCCCGAGAGACCCAGTACTTC
. . TRBJ2-3 TRBV28 CASSSPGVRSTDTQYF TGTGCCAGCAGTTCGCCGGGGGTTCGGAGTACAGATACGCAGTATTTT
. TRBD2 TRBJ2-7 TRBV4-1 CASSAGLAETYEQYF TGCGCCAGCAGCGCCGGACTAGCGGAAACCTACGAGCAGTACTTC
. . TRBJ1-1 TRBV28 CASSSPGDNTEAFF TGTGCCAGCAGTTCCCCGGGAGACAACACTGAAGCTTTCTTT
few . TRBJ2-7 TRBV4-2 CASSQAGARGRLSYEQYF TGTGCCAGCAGCCAAGCAGGTGCTCGGGGGAGACTGTCCTACGAGCAGTACTTC
. . TRBJ1-1 TRBV28 CASSPYRQMNTEAFF TGTGCCAGCAGTCCCTACCGACAGATGAACACTGAAGCTTTCTTT
. . TRBJ2-4 TRBV12-3/TRBV12-4 CASSFDPWDIQYF TGTGCCAGCAGTTTTGACCCTTGGGACATTCAGTACTTC
few . TRBJ1-2 TRBV3-1 CASSQLQDYGYTF TGTGCCAGCAGCCAGCTGCAAGACTATGGCTACACCTTC
. . TRBJ2-1 TRBV2 CASSEGRLATNEQFF TGTGCCAGCAGTGAGGGTCGGCTAGCCACCAATGAGCAGTTCTTC
few . TRBJ2-2 TRBV11-1 CASSRDTGTNTGELFF TGTGCCAGCAGCCGGGACACGGGGACGAACACCGGGGAGCTGTTTTTT
. . TRBJ2-1 TRBV28 CASSTPNRGNEQFF TGTGCCAGCAGTACGCCAAACCGTGGGAATGAGCAGTTCTTC
. . TRBJ1-5 TRBV10-3 CASNWGGSNQPQHF TGTGCCAGCAATTGGGGGGGTAGCAATCAGCCCCAGCATTTT
few . TRBJ1-2 TRBV15 CATSRGGADGYTF TGTGCCACCAGCAGAGGGGGGGCGGATGGCTACACCTTC